The TCR beta chain under discussion was sequenced for a study of blood T cell repertoires in COVID-19. Looking at the study overall: Collection of acute and convalescent COVID-19 samples took place in the United States, Italy and Spain. Sample material is recorded as cDNA or gDNA derived from T cells, B-cell-depleted T cells, or PBMCs.

Original analysis: Quantification of nucleated cells was approximated via reference gene primer amplification. Profiled with immunoSEQ multiplex PCR; TCRdb holds only in-frame clones, not every one. V and J calls plus clone size are reproduced from that table; the DNA served to infer D and trimming. The table includes 200,000 to 250,000 clones, approximately 87% detected once. Germline trimming cut 4 bases from V and 1 base from J; bases unmatched to any gene: 5. The CDR3 runs to 15 residues. Germline V gives CDR1 SGHTA, CDR2 FQGTGA. The specimen sequenced was peripheral blood. This sequence was found in a woman aged 70-85 years with active or convalescent COVID-19. The V and J genes are TRBV7-3 and TRBJ2-3; 7 bases line up with TRBD1. DNA of the CDR3: TGTGCCAGCAGCTCATCCGGGACAGGCACAGATACGCAGTATTTT. Translating it yields CASSSSGTGTDTQYF.